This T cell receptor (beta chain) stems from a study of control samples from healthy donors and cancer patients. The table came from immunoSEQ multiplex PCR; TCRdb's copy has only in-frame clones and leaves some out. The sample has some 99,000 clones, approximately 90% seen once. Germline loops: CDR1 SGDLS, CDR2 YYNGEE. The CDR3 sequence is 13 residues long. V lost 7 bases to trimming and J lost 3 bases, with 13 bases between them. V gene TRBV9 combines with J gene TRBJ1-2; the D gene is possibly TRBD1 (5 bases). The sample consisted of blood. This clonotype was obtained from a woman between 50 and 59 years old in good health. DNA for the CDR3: TGTGCCAGCTCTATGACAGACTACTATGGCTACACCTTC. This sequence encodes CASSMTDYYGYTF. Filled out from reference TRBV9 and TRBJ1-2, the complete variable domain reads DSGVTQTPKHLITATGQRVTLRCSPRSGDLSVYWYQQSLDQGLQFLIQYYNGEERAKGNILERFSAQQFPDLHSELNLSSLELGDSALYFCASSMTDYYGYTFGSGTRLTVV.